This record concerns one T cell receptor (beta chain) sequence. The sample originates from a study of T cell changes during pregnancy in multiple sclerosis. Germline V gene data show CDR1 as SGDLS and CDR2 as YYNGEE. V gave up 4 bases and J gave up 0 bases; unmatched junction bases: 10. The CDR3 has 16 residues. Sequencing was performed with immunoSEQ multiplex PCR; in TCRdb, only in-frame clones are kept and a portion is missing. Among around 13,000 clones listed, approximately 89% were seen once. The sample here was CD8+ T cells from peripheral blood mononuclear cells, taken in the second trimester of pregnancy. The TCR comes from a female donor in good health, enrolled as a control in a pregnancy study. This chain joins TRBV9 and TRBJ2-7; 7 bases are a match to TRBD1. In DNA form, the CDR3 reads TGTGCCAGCAGCCCGCGGCCCGGGGACAGCTCCTACGAGCAGTACTTC. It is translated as CASSPRPGDSSYEQYF.